This paragraph reports one TCR beta chain. Its antigen is currently unknown. The junction departs from germline at one end; a sequencing error may be responsible. The data originate from a study of T cells in Graves' hyperthyroidism and ophthalmopathy. The TCR beta CDR3 regions underwent amplification using RNA transcripts as the source. When the TCR CDR3 underwent first-round RT-PCR, the HTBI primer set was used. One entry per CDR3 protein, called by TCRdb with MiXCR from the multiplex PCR reads. The sample has hundreds of thousands of distinct CDR3 sequences; 12% to 15% are singletons. This CDR3 region has 14 residues. Germline V gene data show CDR1 as MNHEY and CDR2 as SVGEGT. Study-wide results and caveats: Within blood appeared most thyroid clonotypes that had expanded above 0.001.

Hyperthyroidism of Graves' type that showed no ophthalmopathy progression within 18 months was stable. This receptor was identified in a woman in her late teens or twenties with Graves' hyperthyroidism. V and J are TRBV6-2 or TRBV6-3 and TRBJ2-1; D is ambiguous. The sample taken for sequencing was blood. CDR3 in DNA: TGTGCCATCAGTGGCGATAACTCCTACAATGAGCAGTTCTTC. This translates into CAISGDNSYNEQFF.